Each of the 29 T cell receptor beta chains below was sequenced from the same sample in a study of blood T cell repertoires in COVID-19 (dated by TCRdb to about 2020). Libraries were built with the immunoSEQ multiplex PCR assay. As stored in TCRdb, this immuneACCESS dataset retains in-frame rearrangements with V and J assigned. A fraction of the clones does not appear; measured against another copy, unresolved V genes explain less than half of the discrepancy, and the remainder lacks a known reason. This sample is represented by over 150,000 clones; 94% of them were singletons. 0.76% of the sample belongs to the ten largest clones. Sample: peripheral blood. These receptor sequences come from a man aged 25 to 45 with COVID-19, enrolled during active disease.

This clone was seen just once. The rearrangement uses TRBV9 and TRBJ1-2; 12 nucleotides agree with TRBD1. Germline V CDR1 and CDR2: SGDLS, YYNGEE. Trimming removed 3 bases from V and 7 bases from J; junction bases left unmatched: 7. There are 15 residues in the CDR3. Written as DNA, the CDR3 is TGTGCCAGCAGCGCGGGACAGGGGGCGAGTGGTGGCTACACCTTC. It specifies CASSAGQGASGGYTF.

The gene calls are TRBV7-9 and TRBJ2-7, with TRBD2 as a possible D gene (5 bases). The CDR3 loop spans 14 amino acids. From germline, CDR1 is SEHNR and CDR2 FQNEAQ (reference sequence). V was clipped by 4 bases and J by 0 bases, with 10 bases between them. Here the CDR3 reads CASSYGSVSYEQYF. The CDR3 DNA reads TGTGCCAGCAGCTACGGTAGCGTCTCCTACGAGCAGTACTTC.

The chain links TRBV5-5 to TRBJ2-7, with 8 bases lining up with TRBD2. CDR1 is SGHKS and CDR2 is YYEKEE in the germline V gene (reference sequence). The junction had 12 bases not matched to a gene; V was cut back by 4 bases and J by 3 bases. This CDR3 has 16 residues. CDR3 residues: CASSPGGDGILYEQYF. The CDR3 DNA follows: TGTGCCAGCAGCCCCGGGGGGGACGGGATCCTCTACGAGCAGTACTTC.

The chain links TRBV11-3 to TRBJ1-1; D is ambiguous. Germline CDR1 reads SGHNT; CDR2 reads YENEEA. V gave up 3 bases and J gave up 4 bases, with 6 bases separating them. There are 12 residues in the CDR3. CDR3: CASSFRGTEAFF. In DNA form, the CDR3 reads TGTGCCAGCAGCTTCCGAGGCACTGAAGCTTTCTTT.

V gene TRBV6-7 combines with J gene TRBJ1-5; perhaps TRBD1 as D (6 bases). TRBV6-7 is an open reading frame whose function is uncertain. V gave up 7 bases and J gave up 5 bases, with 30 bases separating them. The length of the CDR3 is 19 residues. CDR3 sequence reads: CASIHKVPENGQNDQPQHF. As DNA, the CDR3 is TGTGCCAGCATTCATAAGGTTCCCGAAAATGGACAGAACGATCAGCCCCAGCATTTT.

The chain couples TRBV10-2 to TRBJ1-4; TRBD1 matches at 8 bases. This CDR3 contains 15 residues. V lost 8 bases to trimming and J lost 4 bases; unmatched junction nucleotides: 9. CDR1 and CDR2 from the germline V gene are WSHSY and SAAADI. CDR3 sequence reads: CASRELDRGNEKLFF. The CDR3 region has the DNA TGCGCCAGCCGGGAGCTAGACAGGGGTAATGAAAAACTGTTTTTT.

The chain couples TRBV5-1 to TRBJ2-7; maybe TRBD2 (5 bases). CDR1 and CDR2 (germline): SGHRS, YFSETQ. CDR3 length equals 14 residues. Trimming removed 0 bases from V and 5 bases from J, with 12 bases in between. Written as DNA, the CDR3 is TGCGCCAGCAGCTTGGCACTAGTCGATCACGAGCAGTACTTC. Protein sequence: CASSLALVDHEQYF.

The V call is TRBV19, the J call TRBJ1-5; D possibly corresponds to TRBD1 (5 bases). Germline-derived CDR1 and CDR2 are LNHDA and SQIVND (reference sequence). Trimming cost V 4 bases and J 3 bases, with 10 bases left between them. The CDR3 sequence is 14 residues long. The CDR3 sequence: CASSTRQYNQPQHF. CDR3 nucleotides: TGTGCCAGTAGTACCCGACAGTACAATCAGCCCCAGCATTTT.

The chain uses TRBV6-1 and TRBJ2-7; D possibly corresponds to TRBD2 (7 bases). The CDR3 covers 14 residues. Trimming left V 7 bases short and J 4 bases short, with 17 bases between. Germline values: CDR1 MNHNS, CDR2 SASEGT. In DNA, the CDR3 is TGTGCCAGCAACCAGAGGGGGGGAGGATACGAGCAGTACTTC. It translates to CASNQRGGGYEQYF.

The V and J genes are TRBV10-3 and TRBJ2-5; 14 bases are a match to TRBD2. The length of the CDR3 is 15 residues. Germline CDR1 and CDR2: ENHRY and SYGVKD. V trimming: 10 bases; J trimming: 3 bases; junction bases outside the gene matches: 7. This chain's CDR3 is CATRTSGGFKETQYF. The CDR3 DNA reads TGTGCCACCCGGACTAGCGGGGGGTTCAAAGAGACCCAGTACTTC.

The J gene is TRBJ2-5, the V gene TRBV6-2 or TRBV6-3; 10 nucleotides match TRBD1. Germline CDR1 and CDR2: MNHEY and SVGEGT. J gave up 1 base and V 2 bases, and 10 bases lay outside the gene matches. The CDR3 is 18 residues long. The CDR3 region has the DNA TGTGCCAGCAGTTACGTGACAGGGGGCCGAGGCCTCCAAGAGACCCAGTACTTC. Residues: CASSYVTGGRGLQETQYF.

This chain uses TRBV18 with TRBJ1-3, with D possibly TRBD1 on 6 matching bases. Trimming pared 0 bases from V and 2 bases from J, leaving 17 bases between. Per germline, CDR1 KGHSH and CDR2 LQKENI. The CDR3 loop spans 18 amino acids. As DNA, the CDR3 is TGTGCCAGCTCACCACCGCCCAAAAGACAGGTTGCTGGAAACACCATATATTTT. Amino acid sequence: CASSPPPKRQVAGNTIYF.

The CDR3 nucleotides are TGTGCCAGCAGCAACAGGGGGAACACTGAAGCTTTCTTT. Translation: CASSNRGNTEAFF. The V call is TRBV5-5, the J call TRBJ1-1; 7 nucleotides line up with TRBD1. CDR3 length: 13 amino acids. J lost 1 base, V lost 4 bases, and 1 base had no gene match. Germline CDR1 is SGHKS and CDR2 is YYEKEE (reference sequence).

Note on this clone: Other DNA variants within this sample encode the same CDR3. CDR3 sequence (DNA): TGTGCCAGCAGTTTACAGGTCAATCAGCCCCAGCATTTT. Protein: CASSLQVNQPQHF. The gene calls are TRBV27 and TRBJ1-5; D ambiguous. Germline values: CDR1 MNHEY, CDR2 SMNVEV (reference sequence). V lost 2 bases to trimming and J lost 3 bases, with 5 bases between them. CDR3 length equals 13 residues.

Here the CDR3 DNA reads TGTGCCAGCAGCGTAGAAGCGGGGACACCCACAGATACGCAGTATTTT. Protein: CASSVEAGTPTDTQYF. V usage is TRBV9 and J usage is TRBJ2-3; tentatively, D is TRBD2 (7 bases). The CDR3 is 16 residues long. Germline values: CDR1 SGDLS, CDR2 YYNGEE. V shed 0 bases and J shed 2 bases, with 13 bases lying between them.

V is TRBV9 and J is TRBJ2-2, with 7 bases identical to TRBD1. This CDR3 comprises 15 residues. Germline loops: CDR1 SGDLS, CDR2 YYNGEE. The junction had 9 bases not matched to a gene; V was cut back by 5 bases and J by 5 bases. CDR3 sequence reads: CASSEDRVVTGELFF. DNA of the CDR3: TGTGCCAGCAGTGAAGACAGGGTTGTGACCGGGGAGCTGTTTTTT.

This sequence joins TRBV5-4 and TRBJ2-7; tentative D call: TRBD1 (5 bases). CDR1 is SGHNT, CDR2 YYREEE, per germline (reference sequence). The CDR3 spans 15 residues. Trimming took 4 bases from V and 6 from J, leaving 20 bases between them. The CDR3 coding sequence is TGTGCCAGCAGCCTAAAGACAGCCGCGGCTCTCGAGCAGTACTTC. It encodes CASSLKTAAALEQYF. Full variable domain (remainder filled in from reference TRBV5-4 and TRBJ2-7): ETGVTQSPTHLIKTRGQQVTLRCSSQSGHNTVSWYQQALGQGPQFIFQYYREEENGRGNFPPRFSGLQFPNYSSELNVNALELDDSALYLCASSLKTAAALEQYFGPGTRLTVT.

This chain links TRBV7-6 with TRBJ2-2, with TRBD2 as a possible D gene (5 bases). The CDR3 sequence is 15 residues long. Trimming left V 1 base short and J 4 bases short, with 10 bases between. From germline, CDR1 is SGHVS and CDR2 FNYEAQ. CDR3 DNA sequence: TGTGCCAGCAGCTTAGACACGGGGATCACCGGGGAGCTGTTTTTT. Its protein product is CASSLDTGITGELFF.

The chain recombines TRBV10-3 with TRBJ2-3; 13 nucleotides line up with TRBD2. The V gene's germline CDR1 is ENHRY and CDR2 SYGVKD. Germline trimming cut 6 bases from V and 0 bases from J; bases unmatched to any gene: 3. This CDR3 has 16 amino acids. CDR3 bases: TGTGCCATCAGCGAGGGACTAGCGGGGAGCACAGATACGCAGTATTTT. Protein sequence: CAISEGLAGSTDTQYF.

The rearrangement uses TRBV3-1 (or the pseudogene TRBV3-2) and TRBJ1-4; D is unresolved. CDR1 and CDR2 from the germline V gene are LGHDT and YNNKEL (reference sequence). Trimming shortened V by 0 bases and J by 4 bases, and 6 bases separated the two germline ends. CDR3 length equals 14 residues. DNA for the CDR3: TGTGCCAGCAGCCAAGAGTACGGTAATGAAAAACTGTTTTTT. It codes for CASSQEYGNEKLFF.

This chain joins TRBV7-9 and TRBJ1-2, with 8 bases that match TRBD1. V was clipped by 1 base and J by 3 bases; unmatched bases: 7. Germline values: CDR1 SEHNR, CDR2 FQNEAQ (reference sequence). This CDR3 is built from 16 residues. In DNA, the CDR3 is TGTGCCAGCAGCTTAGGCGGACAGGGCCTATACTATGGCTACACCTTC. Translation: CASSLGGQGLYYGYTF.

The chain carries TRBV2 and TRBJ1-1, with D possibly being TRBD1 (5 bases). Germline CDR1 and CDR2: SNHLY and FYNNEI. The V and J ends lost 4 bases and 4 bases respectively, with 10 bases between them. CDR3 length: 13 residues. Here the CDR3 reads CASSGRQSTEAFF. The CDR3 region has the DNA TGTGCCAGCAGTGGGAGACAGTCCACTGAAGCTTTCTTT.

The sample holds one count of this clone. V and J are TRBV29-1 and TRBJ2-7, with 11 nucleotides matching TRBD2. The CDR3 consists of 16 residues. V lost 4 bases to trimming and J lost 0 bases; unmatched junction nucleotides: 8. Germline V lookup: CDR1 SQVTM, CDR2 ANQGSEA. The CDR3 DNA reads TGCAGCGTTGTACTAGCGGGGGCCATCGGCTCCTACGAGCAGTACTTC. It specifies CSVVLAGAIGSYEQYF.

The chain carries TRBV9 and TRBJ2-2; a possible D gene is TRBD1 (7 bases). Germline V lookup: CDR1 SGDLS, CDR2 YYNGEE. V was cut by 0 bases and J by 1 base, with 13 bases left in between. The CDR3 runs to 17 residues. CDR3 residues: CASSVGRRGRNTGELFF. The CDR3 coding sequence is TGTGCCAGCAGCGTAGGTAGGAGGGGGCGGAACACCGGGGAGCTGTTTTTT.

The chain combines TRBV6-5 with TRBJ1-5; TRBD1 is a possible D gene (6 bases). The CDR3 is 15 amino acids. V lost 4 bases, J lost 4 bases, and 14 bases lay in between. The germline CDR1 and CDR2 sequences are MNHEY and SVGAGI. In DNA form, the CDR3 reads TGTGCCAGCAGTTTAAACAGGGAAGGTAATCAGCCCCAGCATTTT. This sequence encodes CASSLNREGNQPQHF.

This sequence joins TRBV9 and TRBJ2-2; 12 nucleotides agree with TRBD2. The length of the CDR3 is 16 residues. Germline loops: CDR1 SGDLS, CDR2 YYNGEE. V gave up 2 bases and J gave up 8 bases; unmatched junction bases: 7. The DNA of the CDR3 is TGTGCCAGCAGCGTTTCTAGCGGGGGGGCCGGTGGGGAGCTGTTTTTT. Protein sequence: CASSVSSGGAGGELFF. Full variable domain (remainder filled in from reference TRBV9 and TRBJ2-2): DSGVTQTPKHLITATGQRVTLRCSPRSGDLSVYWYQQSLDQGLQFLIQYYNGEERAKGNILERFSAQQFPDLHSELNLSSLELGDSALYFCASSVSSGGAGGELFFGEGSRLTVL.

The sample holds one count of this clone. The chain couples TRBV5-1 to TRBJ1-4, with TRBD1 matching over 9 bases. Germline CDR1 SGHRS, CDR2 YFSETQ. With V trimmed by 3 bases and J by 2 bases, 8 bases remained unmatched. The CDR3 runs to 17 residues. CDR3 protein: CASSSAGTGPTNEKLFF. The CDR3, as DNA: TGCGCCAGCAGCTCGGCCGGGACAGGGCCTACTAATGAAAAACTGTTTTTT. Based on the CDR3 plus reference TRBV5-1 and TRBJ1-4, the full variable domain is KAGVTQTPRYLIKTRGQQVTLSCSPISGHRSVSWYQQTPGQGLQFLFEYFSETQRNKGNFPGRFSGRQFSNSRSEMNVSTLELGDSALYLCASSSAGTGPTNEKLFFGSGTQLSVL.

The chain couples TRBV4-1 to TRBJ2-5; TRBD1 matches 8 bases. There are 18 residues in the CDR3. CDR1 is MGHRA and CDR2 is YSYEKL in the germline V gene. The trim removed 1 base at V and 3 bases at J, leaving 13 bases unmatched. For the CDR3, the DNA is TGCGCCAGCAGCCAAGCCCAGGGGGCTCGACTAGATAAAGAGACCCAGTACTTC. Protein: CASSQAQGARLDKETQYF.

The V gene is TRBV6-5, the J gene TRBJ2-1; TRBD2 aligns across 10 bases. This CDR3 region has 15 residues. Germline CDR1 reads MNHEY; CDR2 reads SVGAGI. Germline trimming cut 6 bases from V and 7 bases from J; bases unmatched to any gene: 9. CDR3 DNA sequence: TGTGCCAGCAGACCGACGGGACTAGCGTTTAATGAGCAGTTCTTC. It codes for CASRPTGLAFNEQFF.